This is a list of T cell receptor beta chains from one sample in a study of cytomegalovirus exposure and HLA in healthy donors. Data came from immunoSEQ multiplex PCR; TCRdb stores just in-frame clones and leaves some out. The repertoire holds more than 100,000 clones, with approximately 65% as singletons. What was sequenced was PBMCs. The receptors were gathered from a young man in good health and CMV-seronegative. The CDR3 runs from the conserved cysteine through the conserved F or W. Each record gives: D gene, J gene, clone size, V gene, CDR3 DNA, CDR3 protein. The D gene is left open where the match is weak. Size tells how often a clone was seen (once, few, many) or the class of an expanded clone, and some rows leave it out.

-	TRBJ2-7	-	TRBV5-1	TGCGCCAGCAGCTCAGGAGGGTCCTACGAGCAGTACTTC	CASSSGGSYEQYF
TRBD1	TRBJ2-7	-	TRBV2	TGTGCCAGCAGGGGACATCGGGACAGGGACCCCTACGAGCAGTACTTC	CASRGHRDRDPYEQYF
-	TRBJ2-7	-	TRBV6-5	TGTGCCAGCAGCACCCTTTCAGGGCTCTCCTACGAGCAGTACTTC	CASSTLSGLSYEQYF
TRBD2	TRBJ2-1	once	TRBV28	TGTGCCAGCAGTTTATACGGGGGGGTGAGTAATGAGCAGTTCTTC	CASSLYGGVSNEQFF
TRBD1	TRBJ2-1	-	TRBV7-9	TGTGCCAGCAGCGCACGTGGGACAGCCTACAATGAGCAGTTCTTC	CASSARGTAYNEQFF
-	TRBJ1-4	-	TRBV6-6	TGTGCCAGCAGTTACGATGGGGGGTCGGTACTGTTTTTT	CASSYDGGSVLFF
-	TRBJ2-2	-	TRBV10-3	TGTGCCATCAGTGGGCAGGGGTTGGAGCTGTTTTTT	CAISGQGLELFF
TRBD1	TRBJ2-7	-	TRBV18	TGTGCCAGCTCACCCGTGACAGGGCATCCCGCCTACGAGCAGTACTTC	CASSPVTGHPAYEQYF
-	TRBJ2-7	-	TRBV13	TGTGCCAGCAGCCCACTAGCCCAAAGCTCCTACGAGCAGTACTTC	CASSPLAQSSYEQYF
-	TRBJ2-4	-	TRBV6-5	TGTGCCTCGAAGACAGGCGATCTAGCCAAAAACATTCAGTACTTC	CASKTGDLAKNIQYF
TRBD2	TRBJ2-1	-	TRBV5-6	TGTGCCAGCAGCCCGAGGACTAGTCGATCCAATGAGCAGTTCTTC	CASSPRTSRSNEQFF
-	TRBJ1-5	-	TRBV12-5	TGTGCTAGTGGTTTCGAGGGTCAGCCCCAGCATTTT	CASGFEGQPQHF
TRBD1	TRBJ1-6	-	TRBV4-3	TGCGCCAGCAGCCAAGGGTACAACAGGGGACCGGGGAATTCACCCCTCCACTTT	CASSQGYNRGPGNSPLHF
-	TRBJ2-7	-	TRBV6-1	TGTGCCAGCAGTCTGAGACAGGCTACCTACGAGCAGTACTTC	CASSLRQATYEQYF
-	TRBJ2-7	-	TRBV5-6	TGTGCCAGCAGCTTGGCTGGACACCTAGAGCAGTACTTC	CASSLAGHLEQYF
-	TRBJ1-5	-	TRBV6-5	TGTGCCAGCAGTTACCCAAGGTCTAGTCCTCAGCCCCAGCATTTT	CASSYPRSSPQPQHF
-	TRBJ2-1	-	TRBV10-3	TGTGCCATCAGTGAGTCGATCGGCAGGGAAGCGTACAATGAGCAGTTCTTC	CAISESIGREAYNEQFF
-	TRBJ2-7	-	TRBV5-8	TGTGCCAGCAGCTTGGTGAGAGGCCCATTGAACGAGCAGTACTTC	CASSLVRGPLNEQYF
TRBD2	TRBJ2-3	-	TRBV6-1	TGTGCCAGCAGTGAAGCTTGGACTAGCGGGGGGGAGACAGATACGCAGTATTTT	CASSEAWTSGGETDTQYF
TRBD2	TRBJ2-1	once	TRBV7-9	TGTGCCAGCAGCTTCCGGGCATCCGGGACTAGGCGCAATGAGCAGTTCTTC	CASSFRASGTRRNEQFF
-	TRBJ1-6	few	TRBV5-1	TGCGCCAGCAGCTTGGCCGGTCGGGTTTCACCCCTCCACTTT	CASSLAGRVSPLHF
TRBD2	TRBJ2-7	-	TRBV27	TGTGCCAGCAGTATCGGACTAGCGGGTGAGCAGTACTTC	CASSIGLAGEQYF
-	TRBJ2-5	-	TRBV28	TGTGCCAGCAGTCAGGAGGGGGCCGAGACCCAGTACTTC	CASSQEGAETQYF
-	TRBJ2-1	-	TRBV4-2	TGTGCCAGCAGCCTCGAAGGGGGGGACTACAATGAGCAGTTCTTC	CASSLEGGDYNEQFF
-	TRBJ1-1	-	TRBV28	TGTGCCAGCAGTTCCCCGACAGGAATGAACACTGAAGCTTTCTTT	CASSSPTGMNTEAFF
TRBD1	TRBJ2-7	once	TRBV15	TGTGCCACCAGCTTAAGGGACAGGGGTTCCTACGAGCAGTACTTC	CATSLRDRGSYEQYF
-	TRBJ1-5	once	TRBV12-2	TGTGCAAGTCGCTTACCAAGACAGGGGGCAACGGGACAGCCCCAGCATTTT	CASRLPRQGATGQPQHF
TRBD1	TRBJ1-2	-	TRBV20-1	TGCAGTGCTCACAGGGGTCGGGGCTACACCTTC	CSAHRGRGYTF
TRBD2	TRBJ2-5	-	TRBV9	TGTGCCAGCAGCGTAGTGGGACTAGCGGGGGGGGAGACCCAGTACTTC	CASSVVGLAGGETQYF
TRBD2	TRBJ2-7	-	TRBV7-2	TGTGCCAGCAGCAAGCCTAGCGGGAGGAAAAACGAGCAGTACTTC	CASSKPSGRKNEQYF
-	TRBJ1-1	once	TRBV19	TGTGCCAGTAGTCGGGAGGGGCACACTGAAGCTTTCTTT	CASSREGHTEAFF
TRBD1	TRBJ2-7	-	TRBV9	TGTGCCAGCAGCGGAGACTACCCCGAGGGGGCGCGTGTTTACGAGCAGTACTTC	CASSGDYPEGARVYEQYF
TRBD1	TRBJ2-2	-	TRBV6-6	TGTGCCAGCAGTTTGGACAGGGCGAACACCGGGGAGCTGTTTTTT	CASSLDRANTGELFF
-	TRBJ1-2	-	TRBV29-1	TGCAGCGTGCAGGGTGGTAGCTATGGCTACACCTTC	CSVQGGSYGYTF
TRBD1	TRBJ2-4	-	TRBV5-1	TGCGCCAGCAGCTTGGGAGAAACGGGACAGGGGGCTGGCAAAAACATTCAGTACTTC	CASSLGETGQGAGKNIQYF
TRBD2	TRBJ2-1	-	TRBV2	TGTGCCAGCAGTTATACTAGCGGGAGAAATGAGCAGTTCTTC	CASSYTSGRNEQFF
TRBD2	TRBJ2-1	few	TRBV6-5	TGTGCCAGCGGGCCGAGACTAGCTTACAATGAGCAGTTCTTC	CASGPRLAYNEQFF
TRBD1	TRBJ1-2	-	TRBV5-1	TGCGCCAGCAGCTTGGATAGGACAGGCTTTCTCGTGGGTGGCTACACCTTC	CASSLDRTGFLVGGYTF
-	TRBJ1-2	-	TRBV2	TGTGCCAGCAGTGAACAGGGCTCCTATGGCTACACCTTC	CASSEQGSYGYTF
-	TRBJ2-7	-	TRBV29-1	TGCAGCGCTTCTCACCGGGTTGGCTCCTACGAGCAGTACTTC	CSASHRVGSYEQYF
-	TRBJ1-2	-	TRBV28	TGTGCCACCCACAAAAACTATGGCTACACCTTC	CATHKNYGYTF
-	TRBJ2-2	few	TRBV7-9	TGTGCCAGCAGCTTAGAATCGGCCGGGGAGCTGTTTTTT	CASSLESAGELFF
TRBD2	TRBJ2-3	-	TRBV28	TGTGCCAGCAGTTTATGGGGGGAGCGGGAGGGCCTGACAGATACGCAGTATTTT	CASSLWGEREGLTDTQYF
-	TRBJ1-2	-	TRBV30	TGTGCCTGGACCGTACAGGGCAGGCGCGGGGGCTACCCCTTC	CAWTVQGRRGGYPF
-	TRBJ2-5	-	TRBV7-2	TGTGCCAGCAGCCTCCGGGGAGTCGGGGGAGGAGAGACCCAGTACTTC	CASSLRGVGGGETQYF
TRBD2	TRBJ2-1	-	TRBV9	TGTGCCAGCAGCGTAGGGGGCACTAGCGGAAACAATGAGCAGTTCTTC	CASSVGGTSGNNEQFF
-	TRBJ2-4	few	TRBV5-6	TGTGCCAGCAGCTTTAACAGCCTCAAAAACATTCAGTACTTC	CASSFNSLKNIQYF
TRBD1	TRBJ2-7	-	TRBV27	TGTGCCAGCAGTCTCCAGGGGGCAAACTACGAGCAGTACTTC	CASSLQGANYEQYF
-	TRBJ2-7	-	TRBV27	TGTGCCAGCAGTACGGACACGAACTACGAGCAGTACTTC	CASSTDTNYEQYF
-	TRBJ2-4	few	TRBV10-2	TGCGCCAGCAGTGACAACGGAGGAAAGCTAGCCAAAAACATTCAGTACTTC	CASSDNGGKLAKNIQYF
TRBD1	TRBJ2-7	-	TRBV9	TGTGCCAGCAGCGCTAGGACAGGGGCCTACGAGCAGTACTTC	CASSARTGAYEQYF
TRBD1	TRBJ1-1	-	TRBV30	TGTGCCTGCCAGGATATGGGACAGGGGAACACTGAAGCTTTCTTT	CACQDMGQGNTEAFF
-	TRBJ1-6	-	TRBV7-8	TGTGCCAGCAGCCCGGGACACAGCTATAATTCACCCCTCCACTTT	CASSPGHSYNSPLHF